Below are 5 T cell receptor beta chains sequenced from a single sample in a study of identical twins. Using its own MiXCR run on the 5' RACE reads, TCRdb lists one record per CDR3 protein. The sample carries about 890,000 distinct CDR3 sequences, over 9% recorded once. In addition, the sample was reused for a study of yellow fever vaccine responses in identical twins.

The sample consisted of PBMCs. The receptors were sampled from a woman aged 18-29 years in good health.

This clonotype was found a few times. V is TRBV4-1 and J is TRBJ2-2; possible D gene TRBD2, 6 bases. CDR1 is MGHRA and CDR2 is YSYEKL in the germline V gene. The CDR3 has 15 amino acids. The V gene lost 9 bases and the J gene lost 4 bases, with 18 bases spanning the gap. The CDR3 region is CASSITSSGTGELFF. The DNA of the CDR3 is TGCGCCAGTTCAATCACTAGCTCGGGCACCGGGGAGCTGTTTTTT.

This clonotype was seen a handful of times. The J gene is TRBJ2-7, the V gene TRBV5-5; unclear D gene. Trimming stripped 0 bases from V and 2 bases from J, with 9 bases between. In germline, CDR1 is SGHKS, CDR2 YYEKEE (reference sequence). The CDR3 consists of 14 residues. CDR3 protein: CASSLVLDPYEQYF. CDR3 coding DNA: TGTGCCAGCAGCTTGGTTCTGGACCCCTACGAGCAGTACTTC.

In this sample, this clonotype turned up a few times. J is TRBJ1-1 and V is TRBV7-6, with TRBD1 matching 11 bases. Germline V lookup: CDR1 SGHVS, CDR2 FNYEAQ. V was clipped by 5 bases and J by 4 bases; unmatched bases: 6. This CDR3 has 15 amino acids. The CDR3: CASSLTGQGVTEAFF. The CDR3 DNA reads as TGTGCCAGCAGCCTTACGGGACAGGGGGTCACTGAAGCTTTCTTT. The full variable domain, completed using reference TRBV7-6 and TRBJ1-1, is GAGVSQSPRYKVTKRGQDVALRCDPISGHVSLYWYRQALGQGPEFLTYFNYEAQQDKSGLPNDRFSAERPEGSISTLTIQRTEQRDSAMYRCASSLTGQGVTEAFFGQGTRLTVV.

This clonotype has more than one count but fewer than ten. This chain links TRBV2 with TRBJ2-7; no firm D call. CDR3 size: 13 residues. CDR1 and CDR2 from the germline V gene are SNHLY and FYNNEI. The V end lost 8 bases, the J end lost 1 base, and 12 bases lay between the germline ends. CDR3 in amino acids: CASQHEQSYEQYF. CDR3 nucleotide sequence: TGTGCCAGCCAACATGAGCAATCCTACGAGCAGTACTTC.

This clonotype was detected many times. The chain uses TRBV12-3 or TRBV12-4 and TRBJ1-2, with 7 bases aligning to TRBD1. J was trimmed by 0 bases and V by 6 bases; bases with no gene match: 4. The CDR3 is made up of 14 amino acids. The CDR3 coding sequence is TGTGCCAGCAGGGTTCAGGGGGCTAACTATGGCTACACCTTC. Its protein is CASRVQGANYGYTF.